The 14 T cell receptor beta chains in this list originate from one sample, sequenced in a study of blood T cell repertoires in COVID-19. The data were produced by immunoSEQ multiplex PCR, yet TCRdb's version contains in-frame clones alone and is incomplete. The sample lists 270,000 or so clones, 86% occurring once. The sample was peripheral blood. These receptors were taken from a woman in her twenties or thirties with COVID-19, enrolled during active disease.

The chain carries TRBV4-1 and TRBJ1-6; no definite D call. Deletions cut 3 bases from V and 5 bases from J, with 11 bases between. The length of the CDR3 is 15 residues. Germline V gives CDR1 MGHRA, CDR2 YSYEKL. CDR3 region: CASSQAQRNNSPLHF. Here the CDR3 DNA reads TGCGCCAGCAGCCAGGCGCAGAGGAATAATTCACCCCTCCACTTT.

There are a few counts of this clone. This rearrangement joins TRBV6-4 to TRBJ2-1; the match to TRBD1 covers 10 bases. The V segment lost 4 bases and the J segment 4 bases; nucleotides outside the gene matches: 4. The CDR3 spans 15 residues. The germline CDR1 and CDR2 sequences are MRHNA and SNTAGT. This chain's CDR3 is CASSATGGQYNEQFF. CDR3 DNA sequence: TGTGCCAGCAGTGCGACAGGGGGCCAGTACAATGAGCAGTTCTTC.

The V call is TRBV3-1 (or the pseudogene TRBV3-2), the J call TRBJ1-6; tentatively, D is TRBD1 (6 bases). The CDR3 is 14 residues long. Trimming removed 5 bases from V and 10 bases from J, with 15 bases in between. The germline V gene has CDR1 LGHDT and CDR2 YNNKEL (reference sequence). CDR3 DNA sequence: TGTGCCAGCAGCTTACGGGACACTCAATCACCCCTCCACTTT. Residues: CASSLRDTQSPLHF.

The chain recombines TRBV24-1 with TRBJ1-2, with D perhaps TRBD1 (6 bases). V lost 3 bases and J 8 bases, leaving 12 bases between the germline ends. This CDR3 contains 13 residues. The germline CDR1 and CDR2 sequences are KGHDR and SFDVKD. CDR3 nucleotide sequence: TGTGCCACCAGTGATCCACAGGGAAACGGCTACACCTTC. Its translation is CATSDPQGNGYTF.

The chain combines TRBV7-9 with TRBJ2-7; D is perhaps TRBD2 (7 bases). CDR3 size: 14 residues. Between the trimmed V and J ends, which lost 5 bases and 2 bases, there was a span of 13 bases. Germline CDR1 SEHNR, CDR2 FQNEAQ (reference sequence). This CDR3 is CASSPGGPTYEQYF. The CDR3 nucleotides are TGTGCCAGCAGCCCGGGGGGCCCCACCTACGAGCAGTACTTC.

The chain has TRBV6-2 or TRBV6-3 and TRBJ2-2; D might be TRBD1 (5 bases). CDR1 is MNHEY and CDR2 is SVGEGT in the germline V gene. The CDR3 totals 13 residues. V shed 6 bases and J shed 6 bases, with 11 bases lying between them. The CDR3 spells CASSIRVPGELFF. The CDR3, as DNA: TGTGCCAGCAGCATCAGGGTCCCCGGGGAGCTGTTTTTT.

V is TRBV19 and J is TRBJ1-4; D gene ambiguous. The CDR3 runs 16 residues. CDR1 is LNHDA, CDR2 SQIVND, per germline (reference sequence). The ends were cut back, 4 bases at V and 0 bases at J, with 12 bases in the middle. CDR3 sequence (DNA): TGTGCCAGTAGTACGGCCGGGAGGACAACTAATGAAAAACTGTTTTTT. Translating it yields CASSTAGRTTNEKLFF.

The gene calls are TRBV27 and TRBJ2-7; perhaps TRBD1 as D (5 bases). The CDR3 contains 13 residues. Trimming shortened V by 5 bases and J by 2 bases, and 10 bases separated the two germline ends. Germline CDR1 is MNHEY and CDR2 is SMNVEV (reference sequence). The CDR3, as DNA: TGTGCCAGCAGTCACACAGGCCCCTACGAGCAGTACTTC. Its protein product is CASSHTGPYEQYF.

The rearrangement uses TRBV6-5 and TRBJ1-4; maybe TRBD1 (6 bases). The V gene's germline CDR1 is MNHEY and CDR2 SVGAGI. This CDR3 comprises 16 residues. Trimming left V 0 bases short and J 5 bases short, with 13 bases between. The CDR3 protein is CASSYSWGQLNEKLFF. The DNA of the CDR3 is TGTGCCAGCAGTTACTCGTGGGGGCAGTTAAATGAAAAACTGTTTTTT.

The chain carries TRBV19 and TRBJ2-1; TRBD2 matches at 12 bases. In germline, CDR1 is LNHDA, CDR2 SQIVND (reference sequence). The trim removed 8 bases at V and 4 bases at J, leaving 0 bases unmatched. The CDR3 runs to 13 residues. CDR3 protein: CASGTSGYNEQFF. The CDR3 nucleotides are TGTGCCAGTGGGACTAGCGGGTACAATGAGCAGTTCTTC.

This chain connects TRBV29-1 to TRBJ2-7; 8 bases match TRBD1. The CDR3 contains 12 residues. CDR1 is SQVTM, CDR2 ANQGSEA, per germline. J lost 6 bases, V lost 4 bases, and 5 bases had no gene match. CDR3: CSVGPGGFEQYF. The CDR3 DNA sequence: TGCAGCGTTGGACCAGGGGGCTTCGAGCAGTACTTC.

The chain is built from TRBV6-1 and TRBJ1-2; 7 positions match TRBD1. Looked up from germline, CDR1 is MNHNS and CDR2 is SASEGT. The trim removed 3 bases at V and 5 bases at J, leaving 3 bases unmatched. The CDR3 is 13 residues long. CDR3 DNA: TGTGCCAGCAGTGAGAGGACAGGTTATGGCTACACCTTC. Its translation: CASSERTGYGYTF.

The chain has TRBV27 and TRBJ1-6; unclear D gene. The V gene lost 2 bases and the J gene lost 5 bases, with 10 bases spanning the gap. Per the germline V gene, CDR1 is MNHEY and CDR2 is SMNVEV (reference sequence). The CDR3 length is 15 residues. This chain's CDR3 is CASSLEGINNSPLHF. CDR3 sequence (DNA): TGTGCCAGCAGTTTAGAGGGCATCAATAATTCACCCCTCCACTTT.

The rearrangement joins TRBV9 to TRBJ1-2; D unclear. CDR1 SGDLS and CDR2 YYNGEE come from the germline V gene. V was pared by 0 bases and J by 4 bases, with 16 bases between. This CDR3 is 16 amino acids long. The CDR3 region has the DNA TGTGCCAGCAGCGTAGAAACCTCGCTACTATTCTATGGCTACACCTTC. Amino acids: CASSVETSLLFYGYTF.